This TCR beta chain was sequenced during a study of CD8 T cells in ankylosing spondylitis. The authors made TCR beta libraries by quantitative 5'-RACE with molecular barcodes. From the 5' RACE reads, TCRdb called clonotypes with MiXCR, one entry per CDR3 protein. Among a few hundred thousand distinct CDR3 sequences listed, roughly 20% were seen once. Notes on this clonotype: Its target is not known.

Study outcomes and limitations: Ankylosing spondylitis blood seemed to carry a telltale TCR beta motif made of under ten highly homologous variants. In the blood and synovial fluid of reactive arthritis, some motif variants had been previously reported. Disease-linked clones displayed a CD8+ phenotype and appeared relatively rarely in peripheral blood.

Trimming removed 6 bases at V and 2 bases at J, with 12 bases between. This CDR3 has 14 residues. The sequence came from a male donor with ankylosing spondylitis or in good health (not recorded which). The specimen was blood, either unsorted or a sorted T cell fraction (not recorded which). The V gene is TRBV12-3 or TRBV12-4, the J gene TRBJ2-3, with D tentatively TRBD1 or TRBD2 (5 bases each). The CDR3 region is CASSLGTATDTQYF. CDR3 DNA: TGTGCCAGCAGCTTGGGGACGGCCACAGATACGCAGTATTTT.